One T cell receptor (beta chain) is described in this entry. Other DNA sequences of this sample code for an identical CDR3. The assay was immunoSEQ multiplex PCR, and TCRdb's table has in-frame clones only and misses some. The repertoire includes over 100,000 clones, around 88% of them detected once, and approximately 3.2% sits in the top ten. The CDR3 length is 14 residues. The V gene's germline CDR1 is LGHNA and CDR2 YSLEER. Trimming at V came to 1 base and at J to 6 bases, leaving 4 bases not matched to a gene. This entry is derived from a study of control samples from healthy donors and cancer patients.

Sequenced: blood. The chain uses TRBV4-3 and TRBJ1-2, with 8 nucleotides matching TRBD1. This sequence originates from a man aged 35 to 55 in good health. Here the CDR3 reads CASSQGTGGDGYTF. CDR3 DNA: TGCGCCAGCAGCCAAGGCACAGGGGGGGATGGCTACACCTTC.